This T cell receptor (beta chain) was sequenced in a study of blood T cells in healthy people across ages. The sample providers were healthy Caucasian people from Russia, aged about 6 to 95. Using a J-beta primer mix together with a sample-barcoded 5' primer, a second PCR was run for roughly 7 to 11 cycles. MiXCR, run by TCRdb on the 5' RACE reads, gives a single entry per CDR3 protein. The sample lists hundreds of thousands of distinct CDR3 sequences; about 59% were seen once. Whole-study findings and limits: Diversity estimated from one million T cells was considered an underestimate. Per-million-T-cell TCR beta diversity fell roughly linearly with age. Naive T cell percentage and TCR beta diversity correlated strongly.

Worth noting for this clonotype: Its antigen is as yet unknown.

Germline assignment: CDR1 SEHNR and CDR2 FQNEAQ (reference sequence). The length of the CDR3 is 16 residues. Trimming stripped 1 base from V and 7 bases from J, with 16 bases between. Sequencing was performed on blood. The receptor's source is a young man in good health. This rearrangement joins TRBV7-9 to TRBJ1-4; the D is unclear. The DNA of the CDR3 is TGTGCCAGCAGCTTAGGGGGAGAAGGGCCAGTTGAAAAACTGTTTTTT. Protein sequence: CASSLGGEGPVEKLFF.